One and the same sample provided the 6 T cell receptor beta chains below, sequenced in a study of OX40 agonist ivuxolimab in advanced cancers. The protocol was immunoSEQ multiplex PCR, while the TCRdb copy is restricted to in-frame clones and leaves out a portion. Among over 55,000 clones listed, approximately 91% were seen once. Sequencing used CD4+ or CD8+ T cells sorted from blood, obtained in a trial of the OX40 agonist ivuxolimab. The receptors shown here come from an adult with an advanced solid tumor such as melanoma, head and neck, liver or kidney cancer.

V and J are TRBV5-1 and TRBJ2-1; 11 bases are a match to TRBD2. Trimming took 4 bases from V and 10 from J; bases not matched to a gene: 10. The V gene's germline CDR1 is SGHRS and CDR2 YFSETQ. This CDR3 has 15 residues. The chain's CDR3 is CASSPISGGADEQFF. In DNA, the CDR3 is TGCGCCAGCAGCCCCATTAGCGGGGGGGCCGACGAGCAGTTCTTC.

The chain employs TRBV19 and TRBJ2-3; 7 positions agree with TRBD1. The V gene end was trimmed by 10 bases and the J gene end by 4 bases; junction bases not matched to a gene: 5. CDR1 and CDR2 (germline): LNHDA, SQIVND (reference sequence). The CDR3 contains 12 residues. This chain's CDR3 is CATTGDADTQYF. The DNA of the CDR3 is TGTGCCACTACAGGGGACGCAGATACGCAGTATTTT.

The chain has TRBV7-8 and TRBJ2-5; either TRBD1 or TRBD2 may fit D (5 bases each). V lost 6 bases and J lost 2, with 13 bases in between. Per the germline V gene, CDR1 is SGHVS and CDR2 is FQNEAQ. There are 14 residues in the CDR3. CDR3 in amino acids: CASRDWDGQETQYF. CDR3 sequence (DNA): TGTGCCAGCAGGGATTGGGACGGGCAAGAGACCCAGTACTTC.

The chain couples TRBV5-4 to TRBJ2-5, with D tentatively TRBD1 or TRBD2 (5 bases each). The DNA end favors TRBJ2-7, so the J call may be wrong. The V gene's germline CDR1 is SGHNT and CDR2 YYREEE (reference sequence). This CDR3 has 15 amino acids. The CDR3 region is CASSLGDPDSYEQYF. The CDR3 DNA reads TGTGCCAGCAGCTTGGGGGACCCTGACTCCTACGAGCAGTACTTC.

The rearrangement uses TRBV2 and TRBJ1-4; perhaps TRBD1 as D (5 bases). CDR3 length: 14 amino acids. Trimming shortened V by 5 bases and J by 4 bases, and 11 bases separated the two germline ends. The germline V gene encodes CDR1 SNHLY and CDR2 FYNNEI. The CDR3 DNA follows: TGTGCCAGCAGTAGGGACGGAGTTAATGAAAAACTGTTTTTT. Its protein product is CASSRDGVNEKLFF.

The chain joins TRBV21-1 to TRBJ2-4; the table's TRBD2 call for D was not verified on the DNA. TRBV21-1 is a pseudogene. The CDR3 has 15 amino acids. Here the CDR3 DNA reads TGTGCCAGCAGCAAAAAGGGGAGGGCCAAAAACATTCAGTACTTC. Encoded protein: CASSKKGRAKNIQYF.